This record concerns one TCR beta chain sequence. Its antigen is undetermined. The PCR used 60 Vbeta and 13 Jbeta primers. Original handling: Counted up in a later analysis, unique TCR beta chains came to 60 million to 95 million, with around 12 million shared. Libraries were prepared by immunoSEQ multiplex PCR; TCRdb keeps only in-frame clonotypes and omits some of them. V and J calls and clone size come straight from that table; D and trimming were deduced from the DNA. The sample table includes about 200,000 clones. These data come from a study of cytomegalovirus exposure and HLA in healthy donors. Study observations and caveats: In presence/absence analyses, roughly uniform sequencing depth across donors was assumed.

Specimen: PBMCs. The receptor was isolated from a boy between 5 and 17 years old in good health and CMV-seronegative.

The CDR3 coding sequence is TGTGCCAGTAGGTCAAGAGGGGACAGCTCCAACTATGGCTACACCTTC. It codes for CASRSRGDSSNYGYTF. The chain employs TRBV19 and TRBJ1-2; 7 bases align to TRBD1. Trimming took 6 bases from V and 2 from J; bases not matched to a gene: 12. The CDR3 runs to 16 residues. The germline V gene has CDR1 LNHDA and CDR2 SQIVND (reference sequence).